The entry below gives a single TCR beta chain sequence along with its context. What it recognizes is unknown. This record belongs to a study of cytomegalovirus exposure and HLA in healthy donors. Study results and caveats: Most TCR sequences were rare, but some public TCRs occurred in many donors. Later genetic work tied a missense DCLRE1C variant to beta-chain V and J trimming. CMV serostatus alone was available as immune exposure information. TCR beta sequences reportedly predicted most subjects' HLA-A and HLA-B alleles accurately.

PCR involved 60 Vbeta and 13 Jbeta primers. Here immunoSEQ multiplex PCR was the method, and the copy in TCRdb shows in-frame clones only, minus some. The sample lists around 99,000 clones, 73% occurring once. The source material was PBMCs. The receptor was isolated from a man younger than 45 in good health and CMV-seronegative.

As DNA, the CDR3 is TGTGCCAGTAACGACGGAGGAGAGAATGAGCAGTTCTTC. Protein product: CASNDGGENEQFF. The chain is built from TRBV19 and TRBJ2-1; possible D gene TRBD2, 5 bases. CDR1 LNHDA and CDR2 SQIVND come from the germline V gene (reference sequence). This CDR3 has 13 residues. Trimming pared 7 bases from V and 7 bases from J, leaving 14 bases between.